Listed here are 18 T cell receptor beta chains from one sample, sequenced in a study of CD8 T cells in Susac syndrome. Reverse transcription of roughly 0.45 to 1 ug RNA used random hexamers. A single record per CDR3 protein comes from TCRdb applying MiXCR to the immunoSEQ multiplex PCR reads. The table records fewer than 300,000 distinct CDR3 sequences, 80% to 90% of them present only once. Sequenced input: CD8+ T cells from PBMCs. The receptor source for this set is a human donor with multiple sclerosis.

The chain is built from TRBV6-1 and TRBJ2-6, with D uncertain. This CDR3 is 16 amino acids long. Germline V CDR1 and CDR2: MNHNS, SASEGT. V was cut by 1 base and J by 0 bases, with 7 bases left in between. For the CDR3, the DNA is TGTGCCAGCAGTGAAGGCAGGTACTCTGGGGCCAACGTCCTGACTTTC. Encoded protein: CASSEGRYSGANVLTF.

The chain has TRBV27 and TRBJ2-1; 8 positions agree with TRBD2. Germline V gene lookup returns CDR1 MNHEY and CDR2 SMNVEV (reference sequence). Trimming took 2 bases from V and 6 from J; bases not matched to a gene: 6. The CDR3 runs 15 residues. CDR3 sequence (DNA): TGTGCCAGCAGTTTAGTGCGGGAGGTCGGCAATGAGCAGTTCTTC. Encoded protein: CASSLVREVGNEQFF.

The table lists this clonotype with a few counts. The chain employs TRBV27 and TRBJ2-7, with D uncertain. Trimming removed 3 bases at V and 2 bases at J, with 8 bases between. Germline CDR1 is MNHEY and CDR2 is SMNVEV (reference sequence). This CDR3 has 13 residues. CDR3 sequence reads: CASSFGQTYEQYF. CDR3 in DNA: TGTGCCAGCAGTTTCGGGCAGACCTACGAGCAGTACTTC.

This rearrangement joins TRBV7-9 to TRBJ2-7, with 7 bases matching TRBD1. CDR1 is SEHNR, CDR2 FQNEAQ, per germline (reference sequence). V gave up 5 bases and J gave up 3 bases; unmatched junction bases: 7. The CDR3 covers 14 residues. The DNA for the CDR3 is TGTGCCAGCAGCCCCCCCACAGGGGACTACGAGCAGTACTTC. This translates into CASSPPTGDYEQYF.

This clonotype was observed a handful of times. This chain connects TRBV2 to TRBJ1-2; 10 bases map to TRBD1. This CDR3 contains 14 residues. V was pared by 6 bases and J by 4 bases, with 5 bases of the junction left unmatched. Germline V gene lookup returns CDR1 SNHLY and CDR2 FYNNEI. This CDR3 is CASSVGTGAYGYTF. In DNA form, the CDR3 reads TGTGCCAGCAGCGTCGGGACAGGGGCCTATGGCTACACCTTC.

The CDR3 region is CASSSQNGLVSTDTQYF. CDR3 DNA sequence: TGTGCCAGCAGTTCCCAGAACGGACTAGTGAGCACAGATACGCAGTATTTT. The chain carries TRBV27 and TRBJ2-3; 7 positions agree with TRBD2. This CDR3 contains 17 residues. Germline V gives CDR1 MNHEY, CDR2 SMNVEV (reference sequence). The ends lost 4 bases at V and 0 bases at J; junction bases unmatched: 10.

The chain is built from TRBV2 and TRBJ2-3, with D possibly being TRBD2 (5 bases). Germline CDR1 reads SNHLY; CDR2 reads FYNNEI. The CDR3 totals 15 residues. V gave up 2 bases and J gave up 4 bases, with 13 bases separating them. The CDR3 region is CASSEIATGADTQYF. Here the CDR3 DNA reads TGTGCCAGCAGTGAAATAGCAACCGGGGCAGATACGCAGTATTTT.

The V gene is TRBV9, the J gene TRBJ1-1, with D possibly TRBD1 on 6 matching bases. CDR1 is SGDLS and CDR2 is YYNGEE in the germline V gene. This CDR3 contains 15 residues. Trimming left V 3 bases short and J 4 bases short, with 16 bases between. Here the CDR3 DNA reads TGTGCCAGCAGCGCCTCGACAGGACAAATCACTGAAGCTTTCTTT. Translated: CASSASTGQITEAFF.

The rearrangement uses TRBV29-1 and TRBJ2-3, with a weak D call TRBD1 (5 bases). CDR1 is SQVTM and CDR2 is ANQGSEA in the germline V gene. The CDR3 contains 13 residues. V was pared by 3 bases and J by 6 bases, with 13 bases between. The CDR3 is CSVDGRGGDTQYF. The CDR3 DNA sequence: TGCAGCGTTGACGGAAGGGGCGGTGATACGCAGTATTTT.

The chain couples TRBV12-3 or TRBV12-4 to TRBJ2-7; D might be TRBD1 (6 bases). V was clipped by 6 bases and J by 4 bases, with 16 bases between them. This CDR3 region has 14 residues. CDR3 nucleotides: TGTGCCAGCAGCCCTCCTGACCAGGGGTACGAGCAGTACTTC. Translating it yields CASSPPDQGYEQYF.

This chain joins TRBV7-8 and TRBJ2-4, with TRBD1 as a possible D gene (5 bases). From germline, CDR1 is SGHVS and CDR2 FQNEAQ. The CDR3 is 17 residues long. The V gene lost 0 bases and the J gene lost 2 bases, with 14 bases spanning the gap. The CDR3 region has the DNA TGTGCCAGCAGCTTAGCGGTAGACTCAGGGACCAAAAACATTCAGTACTTC. This translates into CASSLAVDSGTKNIQYF.

The rearrangement links TRBV5-1 to TRBJ2-1, with 8 bases aligning to TRBD1. V was clipped by 3 bases and J by 5 bases; unmatched bases: 1. From germline, CDR1 is SGHRS and CDR2 YFSETQ. The CDR3 totals 13 residues. CDR3 loop: CASSWDRNNEQFF. The CDR3 nucleotides read TGCGCCAGCAGCTGGGACAGGAACAATGAGCAGTTCTTC.

The chain has TRBV4-1 and TRBJ1-2; D is perhaps TRBD1 (5 bases). In germline, CDR1 is MGHRA, CDR2 YSYEKL. The CDR3 is 14 residues long. V dropped 1 base and J dropped 6 bases, with 12 bases sitting between them. The CDR3 sequence: CASSQGAGPDGYTF. The CDR3 region has the DNA TGCGCCAGCAGCCAAGGTGCAGGGCCTGATGGCTACACCTTC.

V and J are TRBV9 and TRBJ2-3; D possibly corresponds to TRBD1 (6 bases). V lost 3 bases and J 1 base, leaving 18 bases between the germline ends. CDR3 length: 17 amino acids. The germline V gene encodes CDR1 SGDLS and CDR2 YYNGEE. This chain's CDR3 is CASSGGGARHGTDTQYF. For the CDR3, the DNA is TGTGCCAGCAGCGGTGGGGGCGCCCGACACGGCACAGATACGCAGTATTTT.

The chain combines TRBV9 with TRBJ2-7; possible D gene TRBD2, 6 bases. V shed 1 base and J shed 2 bases, with 10 bases lying between them. CDR1 SGDLS and CDR2 YYNGEE come from the germline V gene. The length of the CDR3 is 14 residues. For the CDR3, the DNA is TGTGCCAGCAGCGTAACCGGGAGTACCTACGAGCAGTACTTC. Translation gives CASSVTGSTYEQYF.

This clonotype was counted a few times. V usage is TRBV7-9 and J usage is TRBJ2-7; 7 bases match TRBD2. Germline loops: CDR1 SEHNR, CDR2 FQNEAQ (reference sequence). The CDR3 totals 15 residues. V shed 4 bases and J 3 bases; nucleotides not matched to a gene: 9. The chain's CDR3 is CASSSPGLPFYEQYF. The CDR3 region has the DNA TGTGCCAGCAGCTCGCCGGGACTACCGTTCTACGAGCAGTACTTC. The full variable domain, in which reference TRBV7-9 and TRBJ2-7 provide the parts outside the CDR3, is DTGVSQNPRHKITKRGQNVTFRCDPISEHNRLYWYRQTLGQGPEFLTYFQNEAQLEKSRLLSDRFSAERPKGSFSTLEIQRTEQGDSAMYLCASSSPGLPFYEQYFGPGTRLTVT.

The chain is built from TRBV9 and TRBJ2-5; 7 positions agree with TRBD2. The junction had 4 bases not matched to a gene; V was cut back by 3 bases and J by 2 bases. CDR1 is SGDLS, CDR2 YYNGEE, per germline. CDR3 length equals 14 residues. This chain's CDR3 is CASSAGTIQETQYF. The CDR3 DNA reads TGTGCCAGCAGCGCCGGGACTATTCAAGAGACCCAGTACTTC.

The gene calls are TRBV6-5 and TRBJ1-2; D uncertain. Per germline, CDR1 MNHEY and CDR2 SVGAGI. Deletions cut 0 bases from V and 4 bases from J, with 9 bases between. CDR3 size: 14 residues. The CDR3: CASSYSTDVYGYTF. CDR3 in DNA: TGTGCCAGCAGTTACTCGACGGACGTCTATGGCTACACCTTC.